The 8 T cell receptor beta chains reported below all come from one sample, sequenced in a study of cytomegalovirus exposure and HLA in healthy donors. Primers included in the PCR were 60 Vbeta and 13 Jbeta primers. Produced via immunoSEQ multiplex PCR; TCRdb's table is partial and in-frame only. The sample has fewer than 150,000 clones; 67% are singletons. Sequencing was done on a sample of PBMCs. These receptors all come from a man aged 18-30 years in good health and CMV-seropositive.

The chain uses TRBV11-3 and TRBJ1-2; no definite D call. The length of the CDR3 is 12 residues. Trimming took 5 bases from V and 7 from J, leaving 11 bases between them. Germline CDR1 is SGHNT and CDR2 is YENEEA. CDR3 in amino acids: CASSPSPGGYTF. CDR3 sequence (DNA): TGTGCCAGCAGCCCCAGCCCGGGTGGCTACACCTTC.

The chain has TRBV2 and TRBJ1-3; the D is unclear. V dropped 4 bases and J dropped 4 bases, with 11 bases sitting between them. This CDR3 comprises 14 residues. CDR1 is SNHLY, CDR2 FYNNEI, per germline. The CDR3 region is CASSAQAIGNTIYF. For the CDR3, the DNA is TGTGCCAGCAGTGCGCAGGCGATCGGAAACACCATATATTTT.

The V gene is TRBV7-3, the J gene TRBJ2-1; TRBD2 agrees at 13 bases. CDR3 length: 16 amino acids. Germline trimming cut 5 bases from V and 8 bases from J; bases unmatched to any gene: 9. CDR1 and CDR2 (germline): SGHTA, FQGTGA. CDR3 residues: CASSPRLAGGPHEQFF. The CDR3 DNA reads TGTGCCAGCAGCCCCCGACTAGCGGGGGGCCCGCATGAGCAGTTCTTC.

As to this clone: Germline and junction disagree at one end, which may indicate a read error. CDR3 protein: CASPPPKGTGNAEAFF. Here the CDR3 DNA reads TGTGCCAGCCCTCCCCCCAAGGGGACAGGGAACGCTGAAGCTTTCTTT. The V and J genes are TRBV2 and TRBJ1-1; 9 nucleotides line up with TRBD1. The germline gives CDR1 SNHLY, CDR2 FYNNEI. This CDR3 contains 16 residues.

The chain links TRBV10-3 to TRBJ2-5; TRBD2 matches at 10 bases. Looked up from germline, CDR1 is ENHRY and CDR2 is SYGVKD. This CDR3 comprises 18 residues. V lost 0 bases to trimming and J lost 5 bases; unmatched junction nucleotides: 12. The CDR3 DNA sequence: TGTGCCATCAGTGAGTCGACTCGGCCTAGCGGGGGAAAGGAGACCCAGTACTTC. Amino acid sequence: CAISESTRPSGGKETQYF.

This chain uses TRBV28 with TRBJ1-2; the match to TRBD1 covers 7 bases. The CDR3 consists of 13 residues. Looked up from germline, CDR1 is MDHEN and CDR2 is SYDVKM. Losses at the gene ends were 3 bases for V and 4 bases for J; bases not matched to a gene: 2. Here the CDR3 reads CASSFQGGYGYTF. The CDR3 DNA follows: TGTGCCAGCAGTTTTCAGGGGGGCTATGGCTACACCTTC.

The genes are TRBV6-1 and TRBJ1-4, with 9 bases identical to TRBD1. The CDR3 has 15 amino acids. V was pared by 6 bases and J by 6 bases, with 8 bases of the junction left unmatched. The germline CDR1 and CDR2 sequences are MNHNS and SASEGT. The chain's CDR3 is CASRRTGGVYEKLFF. The CDR3 DNA sequence: TGTGCCAGCAGGCGCACAGGGGGCGTATATGAAAAACTGTTTTTT.

The chain is built from TRBV7-6 and TRBJ2-3; 12 nucleotides align to TRBD1. After removal of 2 bases from V and 1 base from J, the junction contained 4 bases not matched to a gene. There are 17 residues in the CDR3. The germline CDR1 and CDR2 sequences are SGHVS and FNYEAQ. Here the CDR3 DNA reads TGTGCCAGCAGCTTAAGGGACAGGGGGCCGGGCACAGATACGCAGTATTTT. It is translated as CASSLRDRGPGTDTQYF.